This is a list of T cell receptor beta chains from one sample in a study of Ad26.COV2.S vaccination and SARS-CoV-2 variants. TCRdb keeps only in-frame clones here, not all; method: immunoSEQ multiplex PCR. The repertoire holds 380,000 or so clones, with 83% as singletons. The sample here was peripheral blood, taken in a trial of Ad26.COV2.S vaccine versus placebo. The receptors were sampled from a person between 18 and 60 years old who received the Ad26.COV2.S COVID-19 vaccine or a placebo. Both conserved end residues are trimmed from each CDR3. The order of the fields is V gene, J gene, D gene, CDR3 length, CDR3 protein. The D gene is left open where the match is weak.

v_call: TRBV11-3; j_call: TRBJ1-1; d_call: NA; cdr3_length: 12; cdr3_aa: ASSLSPWNTEAF
v_call: TRBV21-1; j_call: TRBJ1-1; d_call: NA; cdr3_length: 12; cdr3_aa: ASSTRARRTEAF
v_call: TRBV2; j_call: TRBJ2-1; d_call: TRBD2; cdr3_length: 12; cdr3_aa: ASRGGTRHNEQF
v_call: TRBV5-8; j_call: TRBJ1-2; d_call: TRBD1; cdr3_length: 14; cdr3_aa: ASSRPTGTAFYGYT
v_call: TRBV18; j_call: TRBJ2-5; d_call: NA; cdr3_length: 14; cdr3_aa: ASSPPGLLRGETQY
v_call: TRBV6-2/TRBV6-3; j_call: TRBJ1-2; d_call: NA; cdr3_length: 13; cdr3_aa: ASSPLAGVLYGYT
v_call: TRBV2; j_call: TRBJ1-1; d_call: TRBD1; cdr3_length: 13; cdr3_aa: ASKDRGGRNTEAF
v_call: TRBV28; j_call: TRBJ2-1; d_call: TRBD2; cdr3_length: 12; cdr3_aa: ASILAGGGNEQF
v_call: TRBV7-8; j_call: TRBJ1-1; d_call: NA; cdr3_length: 13; cdr3_aa: ASSLSLGQNTEAF
v_call: TRBV5-1; j_call: TRBJ1-2; d_call: TRBD1; cdr3_length: 13; cdr3_aa: ASSPNRGTDYGYT
v_call: TRBV5-1; j_call: TRBJ1-3; d_call: NA; cdr3_length: 13; cdr3_aa: ASSSGQSPGNTIY
v_call: TRBV9; j_call: TRBJ2-3; d_call: NA; cdr3_length: 14; cdr3_aa: ASSVGFDPPTDTQY